The 24 T cell receptor beta chains in this list originate from one sample, sequenced in a study of beta chain features in type 1 diabetes. The study reverse transcribed the entire isolated RNA, so it sequenced expressed TCRB transcripts. The data were produced by immunoSEQ multiplex PCR, yet TCRdb's version contains in-frame clones alone and is incomplete. The sample lists about 620,000 clones, 15% to 17% occurring once. The sequenced sample consisted of naive CD4+ T cells from blood. Receptor source: a man younger than 35 in good health.

This clone was recorded a few times. V gene TRBV6-1 combines with J gene TRBJ2-1; 11 bases agree with TRBD2. Germline CDR1 MNHNS, CDR2 SASEGT. The CDR3 totals 15 residues. The V gene end was trimmed by 6 bases and the J gene end by 3 bases; junction bases not matched to a gene: 4. The CDR3 nucleotides read TGTGCCAGCAGGGTAGCGGGAGGGGACTACAATGAGCAGTTCTTC. This sequence encodes CASRVAGGDYNEQFF.

This clone was counted a few times. The gene calls are TRBV7-2 and TRBJ2-7, with a tentative D call TRBD2 (6 bases). The germline V and J ends were trimmed by 5 bases and 2 bases, with 22 bases remaining between them. In germline, CDR1 is SGHTA, CDR2 FQGNSA. The CDR3 is made up of 17 amino acids. CDR3 residues: CASSPWVLKEGTYEQYF. CDR3 DNA sequence: TGTGCCAGCAGCCCCTGGGTTCTTAAGGAGGGAACCTACGAGCAGTACTTC. Supplemented by reference TRBV7-2 and TRBJ2-7, the full variable domain reads GAGVSQSPSNKVTEKGKDVELRCDPISGHTALYWYRQSLGQGLEFLIYFQGNSAPDKSGLPSDRFSAERTGGSVSTLTIQRTQQEDSAVYLCASSPWVLKEGTYEQYFGPGTRLTVT.

The chain is built from TRBV4-3 and TRBJ2-7, with D tentatively TRBD1 (5 bases). Trimming stripped 1 base from V and 3 bases from J, with 13 bases between. The CDR3 covers 15 residues. The germline gives CDR1 LGHNA, CDR2 YSLEER. The CDR3 loop reads CASSQADRLNYEQYF. Written as DNA, the CDR3 is TGCGCCAGCAGCCAAGCTGACAGATTAAACTACGAGCAGTACTTC.

The chain links TRBV4-1 to TRBJ2-4; D perhaps matches TRBD1 (5 bases). The CDR3 contains 16 residues. CDR1 and CDR2 (germline): MGHRA, YSYEKL. The germline V and J ends were trimmed by 2 bases and 0 bases, with 11 bases remaining between them. The CDR3 region is CASSQPTAIAKNIQYF. Here the CDR3 DNA reads TGCGCCAGCAGCCAACCGACAGCCATAGCCAAAAACATTCAGTACTTC.

This clone was found a few times. The rearrangement joins TRBV25-1 to TRBJ2-3; TRBD2 agrees at 10 bases. Trimming removed 8 bases from V and 10 bases from J; junction bases left unmatched: 3. The CDR3 is 11 amino acids. Germline V gene data show CDR1 as MGHDK and CDR2 as SYGVNS. The CDR3 DNA sequence: TGTGCCAGCTCCCTAGCGGGGGCGCAGTATTTT. It translates to CASSLAGAQYF. Filled out from reference TRBV25-1 and TRBJ2-3, the complete variable domain reads EADIYQTPRYLVIGTGKKITLECSQTMGHDKMYWYQQDPGMELHLIHYSYGVNSTEKGDLSSESTVSRIRTEHFPLTLESARPSHTSQYLCASSLAGAQYFGPGTRLTVL.

This clone was observed a few times. J is TRBJ2-1 and V is TRBV2, with 7 bases identical to TRBD1. In germline, CDR1 is SNHLY, CDR2 FYNNEI. Trimming removed 0 bases from V and 2 bases from J; junction bases left unmatched: 4. The CDR3 runs to 16 residues. The chain's CDR3 is CASSEALGTAYNEQFF. In DNA, the CDR3 is TGTGCCAGCAGTGAAGCGCTCGGGACAGCCTACAATGAGCAGTTCTTC. The full variable domain, its missing parts supplied by reference TRBV2 and TRBJ2-1, is EPEVTQTPSHQVTQMGQEVILRCVPISNHLYFYWYRQILGQKVEFLVSFYNNEISEKSEIFDDQFSVERPDGSNFTLKIRSTKLEDSAMYFCASSEALGTAYNEQFFGPGTRLTVL.

This clone was detected a few times. The chain uses TRBV7-9 and TRBJ1-2, with 7 bases lining up with TRBD1. With V trimmed by 2 bases and J by 6 bases, 12 bases remained unmatched. The CDR3 loop spans 16 amino acids. Germline-derived CDR1 and CDR2 are SEHNR and FQNEAQ (reference sequence). The CDR3 bases are TGTGCCAGCAGCTTATTAGGGGGCAACGGTCGGGATGGCTACACCTTC. It codes for CASSLLGGNGRDGYTF.

This chain links TRBV29-1 with TRBJ2-2; tentative D call: TRBD1 (6 bases). CDR1 is SQVTM, CDR2 ANQGSEA, per germline. The CDR3 totals 13 residues. Trimming took 6 bases from V and 0 from J, leaving 8 bases between them. The CDR3 region is CSVGHSNTGELFF. In DNA, the CDR3 is TGCAGCGTGGGACACTCGAACACCGGGGAGCTGTTTTTT.

In this sample, this clone turned up a few times. This chain joins TRBV18 and TRBJ2-5; D is undetermined. The CDR3 has 15 residues. Germline CDR1 and CDR2: KGHSH and LQKENI. The V end was cut by 0 bases, the J end by 1 base, with 9 bases between. In DNA form, the CDR3 reads TGTGCCAGCTCACCACCGGGCAGGAGCCAAGAGACCCAGTACTTC. It encodes CASSPPGRSQETQYF. Drawing the rest from reference TRBV18 and TRBJ2-5, the complete variable domain is NAGVMQNPRHLVRRRGQEARLRCSPMKGHSHVYWYRQLPEEGLKFMVYLQKENIIDESGMPKERFSAEFPKEGPSILRIQQVVRGDSAAYFCASSPPGRSQETQYFGPGTRLLVL.

The DNA of the CDR3 is TGTGCCAGCAGTGAAGCGTTTGTGTCTAGCGGGGACATAAATTTCCTAGCCAAAAACATTCAGTACTTC. Its translation: CASSEAFVSSGDINFLAKNIQYF. This chain links TRBV6-1 with TRBJ2-4, with TRBD2 matching over 9 bases. Trimming removed 0 bases from V and 0 bases from J; junction bases left unmatched: 21. CDR3 size: 23 residues. Germline V CDR1 and CDR2: MNHNS, SASEGT.

The chain has TRBV6-1 and TRBJ2-1; D possibly corresponds to TRBD2 (6 bases). Per germline, CDR1 MNHNS and CDR2 SASEGT. The CDR3 has 16 residues. V lost 0 bases and J 3 bases, leaving 12 bases between the germline ends. CDR3: CASSEARVAVYNEQFF. The DNA for the CDR3 is TGTGCCAGCAGTGAAGCGAGGGTAGCGGTCTACAATGAGCAGTTCTTC.

The chain has TRBV11-2 and TRBJ2-1, with 16 nucleotides matching TRBD2. The CDR3 is 16 amino acids. Germline assignment: CDR1 SGHAT and CDR2 FQNNGV. V trimming: 4 bases; J trimming: 9 bases; junction bases outside the gene matches: 6. Here the CDR3 DNA reads TGTGCCAGCAGCTCGGGACTAGCGGGAGGGCCGGGTGAGCAGTTCTTC. It is translated as CASSSGLAGGPGEQFF.

The rearrangement uses TRBV4-2 and TRBJ2-3; 8 bases line up with TRBD2. CDR1 LGHNA and CDR2 YNFKEQ come from the germline V gene. The length of the CDR3 is 13 residues. With 6 bases clipped from V and 5 bases from J, the junction kept 4 bases outside the gene matches. The CDR3 sequence is CASRSGSKDTQYF. The CDR3 region has the DNA TGTGCCAGCAGGAGCGGGAGTAAAGATACGCAGTATTTT.

V and J are TRBV10-3 and TRBJ2-2; D might be TRBD1 or TRBD2, each matching 7 bases. With 2 bases removed from V and 5 bases from J, the gap between germline ends came to 12 bases. The CDR3 sequence is 15 residues long. From germline, CDR1 is ENHRY and CDR2 SYGVKD. CDR3 in amino acids: CAISENRGGTGELFF. CDR3 DNA sequence: TGTGCCATCAGTGAGAACAGGGGAGGGACCGGGGAGCTGTTTTTT.

This clone has just a few counts. The chain is built from TRBV5-1 and TRBJ2-5; D possibly corresponds to TRBD1 (5 bases). The V gene's germline CDR1 is SGHRS and CDR2 YFSETQ. The CDR3 is 13 residues long. Trimming pared 4 bases from V and 1 base from J, leaving 8 bases between. The CDR3 nucleotides read TGCGCCAGCAGCGAAGACAGCCAAGAGACCCAGTACTTC. This translates into CASSEDSQETQYF. Combining the CDR3 with reference TRBV5-1 and TRBJ2-5 gives the whole variable domain KAGVTQTPRYLIKTRGQQVTLSCSPISGHRSVSWYQQTPGQGLQFLFEYFSETQRNKGNFPGRFSGRQFSNSRSEMNVSTLELGDSALYLCASSEDSQETQYFGPGTRLLVL.

V and J are TRBV7-3 and TRBJ2-2, with TRBD2 as a possible D gene (7 bases). The V and J ends lost 4 bases and 4 bases respectively, with 22 bases between them. The CDR3 sequence is 18 residues long. From germline, CDR1 is SGHTA and CDR2 FQGTGA. The CDR3: CASSSSSLRGAATGELFF. The DNA for the CDR3 is TGTGCCAGCAGCTCCTCTAGCTTACGGGGGGCTGCCACCGGGGAGCTGTTTTTT. Using reference TRBV7-3 and TRBJ2-2 for the parts outside the CDR3, the full variable domain is GAGVSQTPSNKVTEKGKYVELRCDPISGHTALYWYRQSLGQGPEFLIYFQGTGAADDSGLPNDRFFAVRPEGSVSTLKIQRTERGDSAVYLCASSSSSLRGAATGELFFGEGSRLTVL.

The chain carries TRBV11-3 and TRBJ1-1, with D maybe TRBD1 (5 bases). Germline lookup yields CDR1 SGHNT and CDR2 YENEEA. The CDR3 runs to 13 residues. Trimming pared 4 bases from V and 8 bases from J, leaving 14 bases between. The CDR3 spells CASSSSRGKEAFF. Here the CDR3 DNA reads TGTGCCAGCAGCTCCTCTCGGGGGAAGGAAGCTTTCTTT.

This chain joins TRBV2 and TRBJ2-1, with unresolved D. The V end lost 6 bases, the J end lost 8 bases, and 14 bases lay between the germline ends. Germline V gene data show CDR1 as SNHLY and CDR2 as FYNNEI. The CDR3 sequence is 13 residues long. In nucleotides, the CDR3 is TGTGCCAGCAGGGCCTTCCCTTCGGATGAGCAGTTCTTC. Translating gives CASRAFPSDEQFF.

This clone was counted a few times. The V gene is TRBV9, the J gene TRBJ2-1; D could derive from TRBD1 or TRBD2 (6 bases each). CDR3 length: 13 amino acids. V lost 4 bases, J lost 9 bases, and 14 bases lay in between. Per germline, CDR1 SGDLS and CDR2 YYNGEE. The CDR3 coding sequence is TGTGCCAGCAGCTCCTCGGGGGCTCCTGAGCAGTTCTTC. Its translation is CASSSSGAPEQFF.

The chain couples TRBV4-1 to TRBJ2-3; D is unclear. Looked up from germline, CDR1 is MGHRA and CDR2 is YSYEKL. V lost 0 bases to trimming and J lost 2 bases, with 12 bases between them. The CDR3 runs to 16 residues. DNA for the CDR3: TGCGCCAGCAGCCAAGATGGGGTAGCCTACACAGATACGCAGTATTTT. Its protein is CASSQDGVAYTDTQYF.

The chain is built from TRBV11-1 and TRBJ2-7; perhaps TRBD1 as D (5 bases). Per germline, CDR1 SGHAT and CDR2 FQDESV (reference sequence). The ends were cut back, 5 bases at V and 3 bases at J, with 8 bases in the middle. The CDR3 spans 12 residues. DNA for the CDR3: TGTGCCAGCAGCCCTACAGGCTACGAGCAGTACTTC. Its protein product is CASSPTGYEQYF.

To note about this clone: Distinct nucleotide sequences in the sample also encode this CDR3. V and J are TRBV28 and TRBJ1-1; D perhaps matches TRBD1 (5 bases). The CDR3 consists of 14 residues. Trimming pared 2 bases from V and 1 base from J, leaving 8 bases between. Per the germline V gene, CDR1 is MDHEN and CDR2 is SYDVKM. The CDR3 nucleotides are TGTGCCAGCAGTTTACAGGGAGGGAACACTGAAGCTTTCTTT. It codes for CASSLQGGNTEAFF.

This clone turned up a few times. J is TRBJ2-3 and V is TRBV19; 8 nucleotides agree with TRBD1. This CDR3 comprises 14 residues. V was clipped by 7 bases and J by 2 bases; unmatched bases: 5. Germline-derived CDR1 and CDR2 are LNHDA and SQIVND (reference sequence). The CDR3 here is CASIPTGVTDTQYF. CDR3 nucleotide sequence: TGTGCCAGTATCCCGACAGGGGTCACAGATACGCAGTATTTT.

This rearrangement joins TRBV9 to TRBJ1-2, with D tentatively TRBD1 (5 bases). The V end lost 3 bases, the J end lost 7 bases, and 16 bases lay between the germline ends. The CDR3 contains 14 residues. Germline loops: CDR1 SGDLS, CDR2 YYNGEE. Here the CDR3 DNA reads TGTGCCAGCAGCGCAAACGGGGGAGTGGGTGGCTACACCTTC. It specifies CASSANGGVGGYTF. The full variable domain, completed using reference TRBV9 and TRBJ1-2, is DSGVTQTPKHLITATGQRVTLRCSPRSGDLSVYWYQQSLDQGLQFLIQYYNGEERAKGNILERFSAQQFPDLHSELNLSSLELGDSALYFCASSANGGVGGYTFGSGTRLTVV.